The entry below describes one T cell receptor beta chain. Antigen specificity is unknown. These data are taken from a study of CD4 T cell repertoires in COVID-19. At the level of the study: CFSE-low cells expanded roughly 10 days with IL-2, then restimulated with other coronavirus spikes.

These memory T cells were uncultured and sequenced directly after ex vivo isolation. In germline, CDR1 is MNHEY, CDR2 SMNVEV (reference sequence). This CDR3 has 14 amino acids. After removal of 2 bases from V and 7 bases from J, the junction contained 7 bases not matched to a gene. Sequenced by immunoSEQ multiplex PCR; TCRdb stores in-frame clones only, minus some. The data show approximately 75,000 clones, about 80% seen once. Study results and caveats: In SARS-CoV and/or HKU1 spike cultures, between about 6.5 and 27% of SARS-CoV-2 clonotypes reappeared.

The V gene is TRBV27, the J gene TRBJ2-5; 7 nucleotides match TRBD1. The sample was CD4+ T cells from peripheral blood, taken after recovery from COVID-19. This receptor was taken from a human donor who had COVID-19. The CDR3 region has the DNA TGTGCCAGCAGTTTAACCGGGACAGTGGCGACCCAGTACTTC. Translated: CASSLTGTVATQYF.